A single sample is the source of the 26 T cell receptor beta chains below, sequenced in a study of regulatory T cells in long-lasting Graves disease. CDR3 regions were amplified by Arm-PCR using iRepertoire HTBI primers to build TCR beta libraries. One entry per CDR3 protein results from TCRdb running MiXCR on the multiplex PCR reads. The profile shows fewer than 400,000 distinct CDR3 sequences, around 19% of them singletons. The sample's time point: persistent/refractory GD, antithyroid drugs over 5 years with positive TRAb. Extracted PBMC RNA gave rise to the TCR library. The specimen was peripheral blood mononuclear cells (PBMCs), collected when the disease was refractory, from a patient treated with antithyroid drugs. Receptor source: a female donor with Graves disease.

A remark on this clonotype: This is likely a read error, given that the CDR3 carries no conserved phenylalanine or tryptophan at its end. V usage is TRBV14 and J usage is TRBJ2-4; D is uncertain. CDR1 is SGHDN and CDR2 is FVKESK in the germline V gene. V lost 0 bases to trimming and J lost 6 bases, with 3 bases between them. CDR3 size: 12 residues. This chain's CDR3 is CASSQDANIQYL. DNA of the CDR3: TGTGCCAGCAGCCAAGACGCAAACATTCAGTACCTC.

This clonotype came up many times. The V and J genes are TRBV12-3 or TRBV12-4 and TRBJ1-4; D may be TRBD1 (5 bases). Trimming took 1 base from V and 7 from J, leaving 13 bases between them. The CDR3 has 15 residues. This chain's CDR3 is CASSLGGGGSEKLFF. CDR3 bases: TGTGCCAGCAGTTTAGGGGGTGGGGGAAGTGAAAAACTGTTTTTT.

This rearrangement joins TRBV6-9 to TRBJ1-1; D is undetermined. The CDR3 contains 12 residues. The germline V and J ends were trimmed by 3 bases and 8 bases, with 10 bases remaining between them. Looked up from germline, CDR1 is MNHGY and CDR2 is SVAAGI. In nucleotides, the CDR3 is TGTGCCAGCAGTTACTGGAAGAGGGAAGCTTTCTTT. The encoded protein is CASSYWKREAFF.

This clonotype has only a few counts. This chain joins TRBV20-1 and TRBJ2-1; 12 bases line up with TRBD2. The CDR3 covers 16 residues. Trimming at V came to 3 bases and at J to 10 bases, leaving 13 bases not matched to a gene. Germline CDR1 DFQATT, CDR2 SNEGSKA (reference sequence). DNA of the CDR3: TGCAGTGCTAGGGCCGGATCTAGCGGGGGGGTCCGGGAGCAGTTCTTC. It encodes CSARAGSSGGVREQFF.

This clonotype has ten or more counts. The junction does not match germline at one end; this may be a read error. This sequence joins TRBV7-9 and TRBJ2-5, with D perhaps matching TRBD1 (7 bases). The CDR3 has 14 amino acids. Germline values: CDR1 SEHNR, CDR2 FQNEAQ (reference sequence). CDR3 coding DNA: TGCGCCAGCAGCCCGCAGGGGGGACAAGAGACCCAGTACTTC. As protein: CASSPQGGQETQYF.

The chain joins TRBV7-9 to TRBJ1-1; D remains ambiguous. Trimming removed 0 bases from V and 3 bases from J, with 8 bases in between. Germline-derived CDR1 and CDR2 are SEHNR and FQNEAQ (reference sequence). The CDR3 length is 14 residues. The CDR3 region has the DNA TGTGCCAGCAGCTTAGCCGGGGATGACACTGAAGCTTTCTTT. Protein: CASSLAGDDTEAFF.

V is TRBV7-9 and J is TRBJ2-3; 8 bases are a match to TRBD2. J lost 6 bases, V lost 10 bases, and 12 bases had no gene match. The CDR3 is 14 residues long. The germline CDR1 and CDR2 sequences are SEHNR and FQNEAQ (reference sequence). This CDR3 is CATKTSDPMDTQYF. Here the CDR3 DNA reads TGTGCCACCAAGACTAGCGATCCGATGGATACGCAGTATTTT.

This clonotype was detected many times. The J gene is TRBJ1-2, the V gene TRBV20-1; D not certain. The CDR3 runs to 14 residues. CDR1 and CDR2 from the germline V gene are DFQATT and SNEGSKA (reference sequence). Trimming left V 6 bases short and J 8 bases short, with 22 bases between. CDR3 protein: CSAPRALSDWGYTF. DNA for the CDR3: TGCAGTGCGCCAAGGGCGTTATCGGATTGGGGCTACACCTTC.

There are a few counts of this clonotype. The CDR3 spells CASSLEGQGAGNIQYF. DNA of the CDR3: TGCGCCAGCAGCTTGGAAGGACAGGGGGCGGGAAACATTCAGTACTTC. The chain carries TRBV5-1 and TRBJ2-4; 11 bases map to TRBD1. CDR1 SGHRS and CDR2 YFSETQ come from the germline V gene. This CDR3 is 16 amino acids long. With 0 bases clipped from V and 6 bases from J, the junction kept 5 bases outside the gene matches.

The chain employs TRBV2 and TRBJ2-1; no firm D call. This CDR3 has 14 amino acids. V lost 3 bases to trimming and J lost 0 bases, with 6 bases between them. Germline lookup yields CDR1 SNHLY and CDR2 FYNNEI. The CDR3 reads CASSEASSYNEQFF. The CDR3 nucleotides read TGTGCCAGCAGTGAGGCAAGCTCCTACAATGAGCAGTTCTTC.

There are many counts of this clonotype. The chain joins TRBV28 to TRBJ2-7, with D maybe TRBD1 (7 bases). The CDR3 is 14 amino acids. Germline V CDR1 and CDR2: MDHEN, SYDVKM. V lost 1 base and J 4 bases, leaving 11 bases between the germline ends. For the CDR3, the DNA is TGTGCCAGCAGTTTATCGACAGGGAGGTACGAGCAGTACTTC. It translates to CASSLSTGRYEQYF.

This clonotype was seen only a few times. The rearrangement links TRBV20-1 to TRBJ1-2, with D perhaps TRBD1 (5 bases). Germline V gene lookup returns CDR1 DFQATT and CDR2 SNEGSKA (reference sequence). Trimming shortened V by 2 bases and J by 4 bases, and 20 bases separated the two germline ends. This CDR3 is 16 amino acids long. CDR3: CSARIDGGGDSYGYTF. Written as DNA, the CDR3 is TGCAGTGCTAGAATAGACGGGGGTGGGGACTCCTATGGCTACACCTTC.

This clonotype turned up a few times. The gene calls are TRBV20-1 and TRBJ1-5; TRBD1 aligns across 8 bases. Germline assignment: CDR1 DFQATT and CDR2 SNEGSKA (reference sequence). The CDR3 runs 13 residues. Trimming at V came to 7 bases and at J to 3 bases, leaving 5 bases not matched to a gene. This chain's CDR3 is CSVPGGPNQPQHF. The CDR3 nucleotides read TGCAGTGTTCCAGGGGGCCCCAATCAGCCCCAGCATTTT.

The chain has TRBV5-1 and TRBJ2-5; 13 positions agree with TRBD2. Germline V gene data show CDR1 as SGHRS and CDR2 as YFSETQ. The CDR3 runs 16 residues. V lost 2 bases to trimming and J lost 5 bases; unmatched junction nucleotides: 6. The CDR3, as DNA: TGCGCCAGCAGCTTAGGGACTAGCGGGATGGAGGAGACCCAGTACTTC. Translated, it gives CASSLGTSGMEETQYF.

The table lists this clonotype with a few counts. J is TRBJ2-7 and V is TRBV28, with a weak D call TRBD1 (6 bases). Germline V gene data show CDR1 as MDHEN and CDR2 as SYDVKM. The ends were cut back, 2 bases at V and 4 bases at J, with 15 bases in the middle. The CDR3 is made up of 15 amino acids. The CDR3 loop reads CASSLPDRSRYEQYF. The CDR3 coding sequence is TGTGCCAGCAGTTTACCCGACAGGTCGAGGTACGAGCAGTACTTC. Using reference TRBV28 and TRBJ2-7 for the parts outside the CDR3, the full variable domain is DVKVTQSSRYLVKRTGEKVFLECVQDMDHENMFWYRQDPGLGLRLIYFSYDVKMKEKGDIPEGYSVSREKKERFSLILESASTNQTSMYLCASSLPDRSRYEQYFGPGTRLTVT.

In its sample, this clonotype was seen many times. This rearrangement joins TRBV6-1 to TRBJ1-4; 7 bases agree with TRBD1. J gave up 8 bases and V 4 bases, and 7 bases lay outside the gene matches. Germline CDR1 MNHNS, CDR2 SASEGT. This CDR3 spans 14 amino acids. The DNA for the CDR3 is TGTGCCAGCAGTGGGAAAGGGGGCGGAGAAAAACTGTTTTTT. Its translation is CASSGKGGGEKLFF.

This clonotype was counted ten times or more. The chain combines TRBV30 with TRBJ2-5; 9 bases are a match to TRBD1. This CDR3 comprises 12 residues. J was trimmed by 7 bases and V by 5 bases; bases with no gene match: 5. CDR1 is GTSNPN and CDR2 is SVGIG in the germline V gene (reference sequence). The CDR3 DNA reads as TGTGCCTGGGCTAGGGGACAGGGGACCCAGTACTTC. This gives the protein CAWARGQGTQYF.

The sample holds many counts of this clonotype. The chain joins TRBV7-3 to TRBJ1-1, with 7 bases identical to TRBD1. V was pared by 2 bases and J by 3 bases, with 3 bases of the junction left unmatched. CDR1 is SGHTA, CDR2 FQGTGA, per germline. This CDR3 region has 14 residues. The CDR3 loop is CASSLQGGHTEAFF. The CDR3 DNA reads as TGTGCCAGCAGCTTACAGGGGGGCCACACTGAAGCTTTCTTT.

The J gene is TRBJ1-3, the V gene TRBV24-1; 8 bases align to TRBD1. V dropped 11 bases and J dropped 4; count of bases not matched to a gene: 9. The CDR3 runs to 14 residues. The germline V gene has CDR1 KGHDR and CDR2 SFDVKD. The CDR3 is CASDARTGGNTIYF. As DNA, the CDR3 is TGTGCCAGTGATGCTCGGACAGGGGGAAACACCATATATTTT.

This clonotype was observed at least ten times. The rearrangement links TRBV7-2 to TRBJ2-7; TRBD1 matches 7 bases. The trim removed 6 bases at V and 2 bases at J, leaving 7 bases unmatched. The CDR3 consists of 14 residues. Germline CDR1 and CDR2: SGHTA and FQGNSA. CDR3 coding DNA: TGTGCCAGCAGTCCTCGGACAGGCGCCTACGAGCAGTACTTC. The encoded protein is CASSPRTGAYEQYF.

In the case of this clonotype: A much larger clone lies a single base off, so this may be a read error. The chain recombines TRBV2 with TRBJ2-4; D ambiguous. V gave up 7 bases and J gave up 8 bases, with 15 bases separating them. This CDR3 region has 13 residues. CDR1 SNHLY and CDR2 FYNNEI come from the germline V gene. This chain's CDR3 is CASTPPSRDIQYF. The CDR3 DNA sequence: TGTGCCAGCACCCCGCCGTCTAGGGACATTCAGTACTTC.

This clonotype was recorded many times. The genes are TRBV12-3 or TRBV12-4 and TRBJ2-7; possibly TRBD1 for D (6 bases). The CDR3 spans 14 residues. V lost 6 bases and J 0 bases, leaving 12 bases between the germline ends. Here the CDR3 reads CASRPDRSSYEQYF. The DNA of the CDR3 is TGTGCCAGCAGGCCAGACAGGAGCTCCTACGAGCAGTACTTC.

CDR3 residues: CASRSPGGGNTIYF. The DNA of the CDR3 is TGTGCCAGCAGGTCTCCAGGGGGAGGAAACACCATATATTTT. The V call is TRBV12-3 or TRBV12-4, the J call TRBJ1-3; 7 bases line up with TRBD1. The CDR3 contains 14 residues. The V and J ends lost 6 bases and 4 bases, in that order; junction bases with no gene match: 6.

Worth noting for this clonotype: It may be a read error: a sequence one base away is much more abundant. CDR3 amino acids: CVSALGLGNQPQHF. In DNA, the CDR3 is TGTGTCAGCGCCTTGGGTTTAGGGAATCAGCCCCAGCATTTT. The chain recombines TRBV12-3 or TRBV12-4 with TRBJ1-5; no reliable D call. CDR3 length: 14 amino acids.

This clonotype occurred many times. The rearrangement uses TRBV6-1 and TRBJ2-7; D is possibly TRBD2 (6 bases). V was cut by 6 bases and J by 6 bases, with 24 bases left in between. This CDR3 is built from 16 residues. From germline, CDR1 is MNHNS and CDR2 SASEGT. The CDR3 bases are TGTGCCAGCAGCCAAAAGCCGGGATGGGGGGTCGGCGAGCAGTACTTC. This codes for CASSQKPGWGVGEQYF.

This chain links TRBV2 with TRBJ2-2, with D tentatively TRBD1 or TRBD2 (5 bases each). Trimming removed 3 bases at V and 14 bases at J, with 16 bases between. The CDR3 runs 13 residues. CDR1 and CDR2 from the germline V gene are SNHLY and FYNNEI. The CDR3 DNA reads TGTGCCAGCAGTGATTCCGGGGCCCCGGACCTGTTTTTT. Encoded protein: CASSDSGAPDLFF.